Presented here are 2 T cell receptor beta chains from one specimen sequenced in a study of shared clonotypes between healthy human individuals. Here immunoSEQ multiplex PCR was the method, and the copy in TCRdb shows in-frame clones only, minus some. This table has roughly 500,000 clones, around 85% appearing once. The sequenced material came from PBMCs. The receptors derive from a middle-aged woman in good health. Some clones in this sample may be carry-over from other donors' samples.

Notes on this clone: A read error likely explains this, since a far larger clone differs by one base. The identical CDR3 is also encoded by other nucleotide sequences in the sample. The V and J genes are TRBV5-1 and TRBJ2-5, with 7 positions matching TRBD2. The V gene's germline CDR1 is SGHRS and CDR2 YFSETQ. The CDR3 is 15 amino acids. CDR3 sequence (DNA): TGCGCTAGCAGCTTAGGTGGGAGGGTCGGAGAGACCCAGTACTTC. This sequence encodes CASSLGGRVGETQYF.

This chain uses TRBV6-1 with TRBJ2-7; D is unclear. This CDR3 has 13 residues. The V and J ends lost 2 bases and 0 bases respectively, with 5 bases between them. Germline-derived CDR1 and CDR2 are MNHNS and SASEGT. For the CDR3, the DNA is TGTGCCAGCAGTGAAAACACCTCCTACGAGCAGTACTTC. Residues: CASSENTSYEQYF.